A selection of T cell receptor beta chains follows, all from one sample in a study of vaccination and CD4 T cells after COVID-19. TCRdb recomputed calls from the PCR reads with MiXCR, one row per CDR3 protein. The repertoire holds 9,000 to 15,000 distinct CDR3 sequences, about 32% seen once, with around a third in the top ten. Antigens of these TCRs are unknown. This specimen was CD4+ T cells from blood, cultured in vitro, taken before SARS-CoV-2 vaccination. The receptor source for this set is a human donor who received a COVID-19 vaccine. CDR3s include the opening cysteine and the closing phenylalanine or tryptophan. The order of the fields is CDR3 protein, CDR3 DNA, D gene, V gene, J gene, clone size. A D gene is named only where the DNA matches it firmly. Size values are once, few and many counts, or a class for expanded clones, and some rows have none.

CDR3: CASSARPRLFNQPQHF
DNA: TGTGCCAGTAGTGCCAGACCTCGCCTATTCAATCAGCCCCAGCATTTT
D: NA
V: TRBV19
J: TRBJ1-5
size: NA

CDR3: CASSLWDRERYEQYF
DNA: TGTGCCAGCAGCTTATGGGACAGAGAACGCTACGAGCAGTACTTC
D: TRBD1
V: TRBV7-9
J: TRBJ2-7
size: few

CDR3: CACPRGQGESRSYEQYF
DNA: TGTGCCTGCCCTAGGGGACAGGGAGAAAGTAGGTCCTACGAGCAGTACTTC
D: TRBD1
V: TRBV2
J: TRBJ2-7
size: NA

CDR3: CASSRNTGELFF
DNA: TGTGCCAGCAGCCGGAACACCGGGGAGCTGTTTTTT
D: NA
V: TRBV5-8
J: TRBJ2-2
size: NA

CDR3: CASSEWAGQANVLTF
DNA: TGTGCCAGCAGTGAATGGGCAGGGCAGGCCAACGTCCTGACTTTC
D: NA
V: TRBV25-1
J: TRBJ2-6
size: NA

CDR3: CASRRQDHYGYTF
DNA: TGTGCCAGCAGACGACAGGATCACTATGGCTACACCTTC
D: NA
V: TRBV6-1
J: TRBJ1-2
size: few

CDR3: CSARDQGGNTEAFF
DNA: TGCAGTGCTAGAGATCAGGGGGGAAACACTGAAGCTTTCTTT
D: TRBD1
V: TRBV20-1
J: TRBJ1-1
size: medium-sized

CDR3: CASSLRVTYEQYF
DNA: TGTGCCAGCAGTTTGAGGGTAACCTACGAGCAGTACTTC
D: NA
V: TRBV27
J: TRBJ2-7
size: once

CDR3: CASSQDRVSPLHF
DNA: TGTGCCAGCAGCCAAGACAGGGTTTCACCCCTCCACTTT
D: NA
V: TRBV4-2
J: TRBJ1-6
size: few

CDR3: CASSPRVGYGYTF
DNA: TGCGCCAGCAGCCCCCGGGTGGGATATGGCTACACCTTC
D: NA
V: TRBV5-1
J: TRBJ1-2
size: NA

CDR3: CASSSLQGNYGYTF
DNA: TGTGCCAGCAGTTCCCTCCAGGGAAACTATGGCTACACCTTC
D: NA
V: TRBV12-3/TRBV12-4
J: TRBJ1-2
size: NA

CDR3: CASSLSTGTGDTDTQYF
DNA: TGTGCCAGCAGCTTGTCAACCGGGACAGGGGACACAGATACGCAGTATTTT
D: TRBD1
V: TRBV7-9
J: TRBJ2-3
size: few

CDR3: CASSLVGGYEQYF
DNA: TGTGCCAGCAGCTTGGTGGGGGGTTACGAGCAGTACTTC
D: NA
V: TRBV5-4
J: TRBJ2-7
size: NA

CDR3: CSAGGGLYEQYF
DNA: TGCAGCGCAGGTGGTGGGCTCTACGAGCAGTACTTC
D: NA
V: TRBV29-1
J: TRBJ2-7
size: NA

CDR3: CASSLSQGRRNIQYF
DNA: TGTGCCAGCAGTTTATCGCAGGGAAGGAGAAACATTCAGTACTTC
D: NA
V: TRBV28
J: TRBJ2-4
size: medium-sized

CDR3: CATSDSRAANSPLHF
DNA: TGTGCCACCAGTGATTCCCGGGCGGCGAATTCACCCCTCCACTTT
D: NA
V: TRBV24-1
J: TRBJ1-6
size: NA

CDR3: CASRRDRGAPGNTIYF
DNA: TGTGCCAGCAGGCGCGACAGGGGAGCGCCTGGAAACACCATATATTTT
D: TRBD1
V: TRBV12-3/TRBV12-4
J: TRBJ1-3
size: NA

CDR3: CASSARTGTDTQYF
DNA: TGTGCCAGCAGTGCCCGGACAGGCACAGATACGCAGTATTTT
D: NA
V: TRBV6-1
J: TRBJ2-3
size: few

CDR3: CAITGTSGGAVTGELFF
DNA: TGTGCCATCACCGGGACTAGCGGGGGGGCCGTCACCGGGGAGCTGTTTTTT
D: TRBD2
V: TRBV10-3
J: TRBJ2-2
size: few

CDR3: CSARDHGLRRVPNYGYTF
DNA: TGCAGTGCTAGAGATCACGGACTCCGGAGGGTACCTAACTATGGCTACACCTTC
D: NA
V: TRBV20-1
J: TRBJ1-2
size: few

CDR3: CSASAGSTDTQYF
DNA: TGCAGTGCCTCGGCGGGGAGCACAGATACGCAGTATTTT
D: NA
V: TRBV20-1
J: TRBJ2-3
size: few

CDR3: CASSGSGAGYEQYF
DNA: TGTGCCAGCAGTGGGTCAGGGGCCGGGTACGAGCAGTACTTC
D: NA
V: TRBV6-1
J: TRBJ2-7
size: NA

CDR3: CASSFGTGEGETQYF
DNA: TGTGCCAGCAGCTTCGGGACAGGGGAGGGAGAGACCCAGTACTTC
D: TRBD1
V: TRBV7-2
J: TRBJ2-5
size: few

CDR3: CASSPSRDRDPYNSPLHF
DNA: TGCGCCAGCAGCCCGTCCCGGGACAGGGATCCATATAATTCACCCCTCCACTTT
D: TRBD1
V: TRBV5-1
J: TRBJ1-6
size: NA

CDR3: CASSRDSDYGYTF
DNA: TGTGCCAGCAGTAGGGACAGCGACTATGGCTACACCTTC
D: TRBD1
V: TRBV6-1
J: TRBJ1-2
size: few

CDR3: CASRQETGGLYEQYF
DNA: TGCGCCAGCAGACAAGAAACAGGGGGGCTGTACGAGCAGTACTTC
D: TRBD1
V: TRBV4-1
J: TRBJ2-7
size: NA

CDR3: CASSNTSGGASETQYF
DNA: TGCGCCAGCAGCAACACTAGCGGGGGGGCTTCAGAGACCCAGTACTTC
D: TRBD2
V: TRBV5-1
J: TRBJ2-5
size: NA

CDR3: CASSAGVSGNTIYF
DNA: TGCGCCAGCAGCGCCGGTGTCTCTGGAAACACCATATATTTT
D: NA
V: TRBV5-1
J: TRBJ1-3
size: NA

CDR3: CASSQAGGSSYEQYF
DNA: TGTGCCAGCAGCCAAGCAGGCGGCAGCTCCTACGAGCAGTACTTC
D: NA
V: TRBV4-2
J: TRBJ2-7
size: NA

CDR3: CSATPGASGGSYNEQFF
DNA: TGCAGTGCTACACCGGGAGCCTCGGGTGGGTCCTACAATGAGCAGTTCTTC
D: NA
V: TRBV20-1
J: TRBJ2-1
size: NA

CDR3: CASSEGGTDTQYF
DNA: TGTGCCAGCAGTGAAGGGGGCACAGATACGCAGTATTTT
D: NA
V: TRBV25-1
J: TRBJ2-3
size: NA

CDR3: CASSSVTGNTIYF
DNA: TGTGCCAGCAGCTCCGTTACTGGAAACACCATATATTTT
D: NA
V: TRBV7-2
J: TRBJ1-3
size: NA

CDR3: CASSLNAENIQYF
DNA: TGTGCCAGCAGCTTGAATGCCGAAAACATTCAGTACTTC
D: NA
V: TRBV5-8
J: TRBJ2-4
size: NA

CDR3: CASGMKGSYNSPLHF
DNA: TGTGCTAGTGGTATGAAGGGGTCCTATAATTCACCCCTCCACTTT
D: NA
V: TRBV12-5
J: TRBJ1-6
size: NA

CDR3: CASSDPGRDTEAFF
DNA: TGTGCCAGCAGTGACCCAGGAAGGGACACTGAAGCTTTCTTT
D: NA
V: TRBV2
J: TRBJ1-1
size: NA

CDR3: CASSLYGGGGNTEAFF
DNA: TGCGCCAGCAGCTTATACGGAGGGGGGGGGAACACTGAAGCTTTCTTT
D: NA
V: TRBV5-1
J: TRBJ1-1
size: once

CDR3: CTSSPGWASSYNSPLHF
DNA: TGCACCAGCAGCCCTGGTTGGGCTAGCTCCTATAATTCACCCCTCCACTTT
D: NA
V: TRBV5-1
J: TRBJ1-6
size: NA

CDR3: CASSVQGIGSPLHF
DNA: TGTGCCAGCAGTGTTCAAGGGATAGGGTCACCCCTCCACTTT
D: NA
V: TRBV2
J: TRBJ1-6
size: NA

CDR3: CASTFDSGKTNEQYF
DNA: TGTGCCAGCACCTTCGACAGCGGAAAAACCAACGAGCAGTACTTC
D: NA
V: TRBV6-1
J: TRBJ2-7
size: NA

CDR3: CASSVRGARVDEQFF
DNA: TGTGCCAGCAGCGTTCGGGGGGCCCGGGTAGATGAGCAGTTCTTC
D: NA
V: TRBV7-3
J: TRBJ2-1
size: NA

CDR3: CASSQGDRPTGELFF
DNA: TGCGCCAGCAGCCAAGGAGACAGACCCACCGGGGAGCTGTTTTTT
D: NA
V: TRBV4-1
J: TRBJ2-2
size: once

CDR3: CASSKRAFSGNTIYF
DNA: TGTGCCAGCAGTAAACGAGCGTTCTCTGGAAACACCATATATTTT
D: NA
V: TRBV27
J: TRBJ1-3
size: NA

CDR3: CASSEGTDQETQYF
DNA: TGTGCCAGCAGTGAAGGGACAGACCAAGAGACCCAGTACTTC
D: NA
V: TRBV2
J: TRBJ2-5
size: NA

CDR3: CASSTRGNNQPQHF
DNA: TGTGCCAGTAGTACTCGGGGGAACAATCAGCCCCAGCATTTT
D: NA
V: TRBV19
J: TRBJ1-5
size: few

CDR3: CASSLGGGAYNEQFF
DNA: TGTGCCAGCAGCTTAGGCGGGGGCGCCTACAATGAGCAGTTCTTC
D: NA
V: TRBV7-8
J: TRBJ2-1
size: NA